The present entry profiles one TCR beta chain with its context. The sample is drawn from a study of blood T cell repertoires in COVID-19. About the study: Researchers got acute and convalescent COVID-19 samples from the United States, Italy and Spain. PBMCs, B-cell-depleted T cells, or T cells provided the cDNA or gDNA that made up the material.

In the original workflow: Scientists estimated how many nucleated cells there were by amplifying reference gene primers. Clones were read by immunoSEQ multiplex PCR, and TCRdb kept only the in-frame ones, dropping some. V, J and clone size derive from that table, while D and trimming were established from the DNA sequence. The repertoire holds fewer than 150,000 clones, with about 86% as singletons. The CDR3 is 15 residues long. Germline CDR1 is SEHNR and CDR2 is FQNEAQ (reference sequence). V was clipped by 5 bases and J by 0 bases, with 11 bases between them. The sequenced material came from peripheral blood. The rearrangement links TRBV7-9 to TRBJ2-1; D gene uncertain. The clonotype comes from a woman between 50 and 59 years old who had recovered from COVID-19. The CDR3 DNA reads TGTGCCAGCAGCCCGGTAGTGAGCTCCTACAATGAGCAGTTCTTC. Translating gives CASSPVVSSYNEQFF.